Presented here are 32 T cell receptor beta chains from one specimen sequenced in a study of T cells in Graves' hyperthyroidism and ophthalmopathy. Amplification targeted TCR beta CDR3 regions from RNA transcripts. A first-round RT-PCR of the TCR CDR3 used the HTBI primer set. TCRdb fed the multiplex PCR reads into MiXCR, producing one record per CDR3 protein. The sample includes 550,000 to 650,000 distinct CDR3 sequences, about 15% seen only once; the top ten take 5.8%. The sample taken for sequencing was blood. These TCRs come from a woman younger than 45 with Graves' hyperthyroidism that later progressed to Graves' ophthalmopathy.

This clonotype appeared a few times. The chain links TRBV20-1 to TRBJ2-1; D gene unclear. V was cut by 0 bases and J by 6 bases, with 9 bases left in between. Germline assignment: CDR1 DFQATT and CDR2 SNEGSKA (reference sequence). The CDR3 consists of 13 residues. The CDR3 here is CSARDPRGNEQFF. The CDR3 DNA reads TGCAGTGCTAGAGACCCCCGAGGCAATGAGCAGTTCTTC.

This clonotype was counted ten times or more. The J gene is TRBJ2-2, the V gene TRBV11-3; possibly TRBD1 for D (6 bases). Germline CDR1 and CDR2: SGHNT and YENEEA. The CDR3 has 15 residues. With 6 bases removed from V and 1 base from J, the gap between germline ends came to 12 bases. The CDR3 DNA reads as TGTGCCAGCAGGTCCGGGACAATGAACACCGGGGAGCTGTTTTTT. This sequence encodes CASRSGTMNTGELFF.

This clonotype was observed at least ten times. CDR3 region: CASSHEVSYNSPLHF. CDR3 coding DNA: TGTGCCAGCAGCCACGAGGTTTCCTATAATTCACCCCTCCACTTT. This sequence joins TRBV28 and TRBJ1-6; D not resolved. V was cut by 6 bases and J by 1 base, with 10 bases left in between. The CDR3 contains 15 residues. Germline V gene lookup returns CDR1 MDHEN and CDR2 SYDVKM.

In nucleotides, the CDR3 is TGTGCCAGCAGCCTCCGGGACACAATTACCTACGAGCAGTACTTC. Amino acids: CASSLRDTITYEQYF. The chain joins TRBV14 to TRBJ2-7; maybe TRBD1 (6 bases). The CDR3 sequence is 15 residues long. The germline V and J ends were trimmed by 4 bases and 2 bases, with 15 bases remaining between them. Germline V gene lookup returns CDR1 SGHDN and CDR2 FVKESK.

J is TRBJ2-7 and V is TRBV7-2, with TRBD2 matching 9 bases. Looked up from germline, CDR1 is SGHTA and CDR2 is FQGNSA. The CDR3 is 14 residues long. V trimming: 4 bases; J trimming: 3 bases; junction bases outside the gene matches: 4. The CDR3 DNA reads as TGTGCCAGCAGCTCCGGGACTAGCCGCTACGAGCAGTACTTC. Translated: CASSSGTSRYEQYF.

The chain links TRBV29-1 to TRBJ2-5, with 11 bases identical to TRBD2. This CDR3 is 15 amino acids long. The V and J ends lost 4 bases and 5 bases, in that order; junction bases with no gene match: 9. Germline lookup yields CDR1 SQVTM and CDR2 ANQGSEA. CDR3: CSVGLAGGVGETQYF. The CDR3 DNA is TGCAGCGTTGGATTAGCGGGAGGGGTAGGGGAGACCCAGTACTTC.

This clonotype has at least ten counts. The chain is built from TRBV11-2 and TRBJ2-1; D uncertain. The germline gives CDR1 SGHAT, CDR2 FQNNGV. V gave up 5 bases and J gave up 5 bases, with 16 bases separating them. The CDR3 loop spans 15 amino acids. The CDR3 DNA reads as TGTGCCAGCAGCGCACAGCCCACGCAAGACAATGAGCAGTTCTTC. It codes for CASSAQPTQDNEQFF. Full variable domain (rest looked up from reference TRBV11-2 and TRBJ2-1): EAGVAQSPRYKIIEKRQSVAFWCNPISGHATLYWYQQILGQGPKLLIQFQNNGVVDDSQLPKDRFSAERLKGVDSTLKIQPAKLEDSAVYLCASSAQPTQDNEQFFGPGTRLTVL.

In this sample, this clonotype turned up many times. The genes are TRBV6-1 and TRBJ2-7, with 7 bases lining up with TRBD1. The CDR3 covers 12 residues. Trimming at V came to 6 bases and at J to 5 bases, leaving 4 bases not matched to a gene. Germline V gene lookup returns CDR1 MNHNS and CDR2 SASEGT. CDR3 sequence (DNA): TGTGCCAGCAGGGAGACAGGGCACGAGCAGTACTTC. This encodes CASRETGHEQYF.

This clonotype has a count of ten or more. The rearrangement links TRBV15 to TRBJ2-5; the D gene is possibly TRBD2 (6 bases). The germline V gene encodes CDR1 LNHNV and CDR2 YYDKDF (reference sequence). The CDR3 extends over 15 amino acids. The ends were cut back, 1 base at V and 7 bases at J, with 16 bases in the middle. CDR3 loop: CATSRGWASEGTQYF. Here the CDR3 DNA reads TGTGCCACCAGCAGAGGATGGGCTAGCGAGGGGACCCAGTACTTC. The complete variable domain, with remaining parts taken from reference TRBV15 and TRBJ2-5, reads DAMVIQNPRYQVTQFGKPVTLSCSQTLNHNVMYWYQQKSSQAPKLLFHYYDKDFNNEADTPDNFQSRRPNTSFCFLDIRSPGLGDTAMYLCATSRGWASEGTQYFGPGTRLLVL.

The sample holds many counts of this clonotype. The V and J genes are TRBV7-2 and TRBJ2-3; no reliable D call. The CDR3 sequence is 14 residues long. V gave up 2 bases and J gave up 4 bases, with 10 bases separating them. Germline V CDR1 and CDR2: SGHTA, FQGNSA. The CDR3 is CASSLSVRADTQYF. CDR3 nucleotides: TGTGCCAGCAGCTTAAGCGTACGGGCAGATACGCAGTATTTT.

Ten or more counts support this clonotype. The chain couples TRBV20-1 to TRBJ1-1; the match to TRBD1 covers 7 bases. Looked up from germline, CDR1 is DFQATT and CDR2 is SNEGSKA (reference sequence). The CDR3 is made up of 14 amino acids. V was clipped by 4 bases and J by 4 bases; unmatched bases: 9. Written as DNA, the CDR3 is TGCAGTGCTACGCGACAGGGAAGGGGCACTGAAGCTTTCTTT. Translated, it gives CSATRQGRGTEAFF.

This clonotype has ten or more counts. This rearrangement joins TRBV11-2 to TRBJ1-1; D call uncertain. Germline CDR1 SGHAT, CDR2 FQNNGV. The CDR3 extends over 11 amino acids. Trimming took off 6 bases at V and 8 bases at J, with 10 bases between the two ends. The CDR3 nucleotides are TGTGCCAGCAGGGCGGGAACCGAAGCTTTCTTT. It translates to CASRAGTEAFF.

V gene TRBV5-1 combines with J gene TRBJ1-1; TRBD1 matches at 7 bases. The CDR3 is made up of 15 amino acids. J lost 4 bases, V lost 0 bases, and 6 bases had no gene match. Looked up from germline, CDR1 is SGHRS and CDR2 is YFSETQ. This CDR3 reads CASSLVTGTGTEAFF. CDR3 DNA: TGCGCCAGCAGCTTGGTGACAGGGACGGGCACTGAAGCTTTCTTT.

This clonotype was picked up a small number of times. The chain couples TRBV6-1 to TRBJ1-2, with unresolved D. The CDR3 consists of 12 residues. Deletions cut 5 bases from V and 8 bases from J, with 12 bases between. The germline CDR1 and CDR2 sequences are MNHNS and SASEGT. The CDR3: CASSYLAVGYTF. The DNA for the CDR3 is TGTGCCAGCAGTTATTTGGCAGTCGGCTACACCTTC.

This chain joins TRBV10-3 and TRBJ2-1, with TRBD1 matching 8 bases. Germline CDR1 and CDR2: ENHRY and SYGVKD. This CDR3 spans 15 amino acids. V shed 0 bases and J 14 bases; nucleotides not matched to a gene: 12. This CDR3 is CAISESGAGGEAKFF. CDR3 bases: TGTGCCATCAGTGAGTCCGGGGCAGGGGGCGAGGCTAAGTTCTTC.

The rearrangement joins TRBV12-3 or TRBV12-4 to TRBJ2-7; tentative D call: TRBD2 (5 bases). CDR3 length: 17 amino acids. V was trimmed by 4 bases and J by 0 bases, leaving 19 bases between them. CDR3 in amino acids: CASSYRLLTENSYEQYF. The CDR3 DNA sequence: TGTGCCAGCAGTTACCGACTACTTACCGAGAACTCCTACGAGCAGTACTTC.

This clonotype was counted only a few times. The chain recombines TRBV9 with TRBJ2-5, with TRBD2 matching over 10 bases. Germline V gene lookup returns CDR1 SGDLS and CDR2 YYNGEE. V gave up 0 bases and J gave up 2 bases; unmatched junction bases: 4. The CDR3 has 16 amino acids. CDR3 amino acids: CASSVAGLAVQETQYF. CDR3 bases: TGTGCCAGCAGCGTAGCTGGACTAGCGGTACAAGAGACCCAGTACTTC.

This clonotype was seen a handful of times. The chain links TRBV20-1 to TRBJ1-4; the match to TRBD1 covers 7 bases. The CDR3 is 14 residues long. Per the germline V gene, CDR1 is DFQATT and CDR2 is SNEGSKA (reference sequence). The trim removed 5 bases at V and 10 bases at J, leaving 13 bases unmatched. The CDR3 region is CSADTGAGLGKLFF. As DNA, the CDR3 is TGCAGTGCTGATACAGGGGCAGGGCTAGGAAAACTGTTTTTT.

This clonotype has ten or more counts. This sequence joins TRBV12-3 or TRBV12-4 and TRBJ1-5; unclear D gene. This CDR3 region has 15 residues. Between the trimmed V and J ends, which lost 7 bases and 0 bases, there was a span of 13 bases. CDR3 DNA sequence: TGTGCCAGCACTCTGGGTGGTTTTAGCAATCAGCCCCAGCATTTT. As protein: CASTLGGFSNQPQHF.

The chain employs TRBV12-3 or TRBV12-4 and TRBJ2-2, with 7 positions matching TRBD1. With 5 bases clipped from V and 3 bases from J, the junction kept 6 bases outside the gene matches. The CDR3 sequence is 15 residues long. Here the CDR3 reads CASSLGQIDTGELFF. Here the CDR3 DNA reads TGTGCCAGCAGTCTGGGACAGATAGACACCGGGGAGCTGTTTTTT.

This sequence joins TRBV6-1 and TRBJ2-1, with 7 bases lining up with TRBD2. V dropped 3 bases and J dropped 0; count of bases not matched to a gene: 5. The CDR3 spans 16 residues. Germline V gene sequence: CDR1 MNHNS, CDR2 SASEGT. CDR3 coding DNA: TGTGCCAGCAGTGATAGGGGAGGGGACTCCTACAATGAGCAGTTCTTC. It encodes CASSDRGGDSYNEQFF.

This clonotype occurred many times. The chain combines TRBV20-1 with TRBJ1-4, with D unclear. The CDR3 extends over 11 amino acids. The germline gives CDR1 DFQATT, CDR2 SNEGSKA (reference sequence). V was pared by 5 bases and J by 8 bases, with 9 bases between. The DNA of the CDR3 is TGCAGTGCTCCTTCAAAGGAAAAACTGTTTTTT. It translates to CSAPSKEKLFF.

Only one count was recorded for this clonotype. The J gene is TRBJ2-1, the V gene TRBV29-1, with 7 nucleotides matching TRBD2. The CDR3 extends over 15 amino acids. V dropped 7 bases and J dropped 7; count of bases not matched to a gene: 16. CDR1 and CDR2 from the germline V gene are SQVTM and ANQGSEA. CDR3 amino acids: CSAEVLADPPNEQFF. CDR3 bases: TGCAGCGCAGAAGTCCTAGCGGATCCACCGAATGAGCAGTTCTTC.

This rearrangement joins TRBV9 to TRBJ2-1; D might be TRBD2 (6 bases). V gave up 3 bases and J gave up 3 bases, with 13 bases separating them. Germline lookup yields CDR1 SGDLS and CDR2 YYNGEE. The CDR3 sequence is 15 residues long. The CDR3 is CASSEGVADYNEQFF. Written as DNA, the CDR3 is TGTGCCAGCAGCGAGGGAGTAGCGGACTACAATGAGCAGTTCTTC.

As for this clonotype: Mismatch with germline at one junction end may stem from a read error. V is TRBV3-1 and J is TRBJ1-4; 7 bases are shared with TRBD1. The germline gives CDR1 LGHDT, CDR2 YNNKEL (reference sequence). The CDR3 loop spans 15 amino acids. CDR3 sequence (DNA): TGTGCCAGCAGCCGGGGGGACAGCACTAATGAAAAACCGTTTTTT. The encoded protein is CASSRGDSTNEKPFF.

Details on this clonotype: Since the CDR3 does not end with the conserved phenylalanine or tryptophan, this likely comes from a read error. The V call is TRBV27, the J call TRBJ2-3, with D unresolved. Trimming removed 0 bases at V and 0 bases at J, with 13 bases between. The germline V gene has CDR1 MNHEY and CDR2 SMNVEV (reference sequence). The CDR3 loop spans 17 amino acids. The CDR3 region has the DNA TGTGCCAGCAGTTTATCGGTCCCAGCCAGTAGCACAGATACGCAGTATCTT. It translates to CASSLSVPASSTDTQYL.

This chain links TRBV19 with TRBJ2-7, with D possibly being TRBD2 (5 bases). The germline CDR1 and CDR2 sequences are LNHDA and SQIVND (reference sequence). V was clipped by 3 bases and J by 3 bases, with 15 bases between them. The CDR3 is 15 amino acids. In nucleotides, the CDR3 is TGTGCCAGTAGTATCGTCCGAGGGCCCCTCTACGAGCAGTACTTC. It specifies CASSIVRGPLYEQYF.

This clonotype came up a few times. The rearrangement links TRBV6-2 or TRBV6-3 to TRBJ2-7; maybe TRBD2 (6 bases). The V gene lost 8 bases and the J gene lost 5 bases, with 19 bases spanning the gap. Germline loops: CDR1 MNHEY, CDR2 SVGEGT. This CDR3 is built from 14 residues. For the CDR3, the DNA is TGTGCCAGCGTTGGAAGTGGGGGGAACGACGAGCAGTACTTC. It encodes CASVGSGGNDEQYF.

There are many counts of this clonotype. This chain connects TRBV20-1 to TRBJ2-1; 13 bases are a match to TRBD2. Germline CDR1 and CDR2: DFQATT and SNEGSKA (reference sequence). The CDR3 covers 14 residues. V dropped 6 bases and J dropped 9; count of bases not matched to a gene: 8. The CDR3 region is CSAPRTSGSSEQFF. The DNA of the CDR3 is TGCAGTGCCCCAAGGACTAGCGGGAGTTCTGAGCAGTTCTTC.

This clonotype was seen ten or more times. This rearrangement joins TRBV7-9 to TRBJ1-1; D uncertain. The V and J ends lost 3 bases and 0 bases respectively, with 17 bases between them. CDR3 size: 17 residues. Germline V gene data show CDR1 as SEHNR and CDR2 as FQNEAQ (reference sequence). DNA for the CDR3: TGTGCCAGCAGCTTCGAGACACCATTGGGGTTGAACACTGAAGCTTTCTTT. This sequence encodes CASSFETPLGLNTEAFF.

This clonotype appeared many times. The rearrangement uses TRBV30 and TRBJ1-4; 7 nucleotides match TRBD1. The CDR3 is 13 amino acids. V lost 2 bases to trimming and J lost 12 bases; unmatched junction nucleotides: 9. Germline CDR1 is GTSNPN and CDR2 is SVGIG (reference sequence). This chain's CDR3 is CAWSHTGETELFF. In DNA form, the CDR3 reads TGTGCCTGGAGTCACACAGGGGAGACGGAACTGTTTTTT. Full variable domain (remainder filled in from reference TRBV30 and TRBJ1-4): SQTIHQWPATLVQPVGSPLSLECTVEGTSNPNLYWYRQAAGRGLQLLFYSVGIGQISSEVPQNLSASRPQDRQFILSSKKLLLSDSGFYLCAWSHTGETELFFGSGTQLSVL.

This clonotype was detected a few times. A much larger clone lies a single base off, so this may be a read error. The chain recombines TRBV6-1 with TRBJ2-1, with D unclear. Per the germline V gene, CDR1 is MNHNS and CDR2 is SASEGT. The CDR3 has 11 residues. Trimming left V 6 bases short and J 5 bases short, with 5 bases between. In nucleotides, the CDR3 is TGTGCCAGCAGAGTCAACAATGAGCAGTTCTTC. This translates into CASRVNNEQFF.